The 26 T cell receptor beta chains listed next were all sequenced from one sample in a study of shared clonotypes between healthy human individuals (dated by TCRdb to the early 2020s). Libraries were made using the immunoSEQ multiplex PCR assay. As stored in TCRdb, this immuneACCESS dataset retains in-frame rearrangements with V and J assigned. A fraction of the clones does not appear; measured against another copy, unresolved V genes explain less than half of the discrepancy, and the remainder lacks a known reason. This sample is represented by more than 1.2 million clones; about 98.5% of them were singletons. Of the sample, 0.3% to 0.45% falls within the top ten clones. The sequencing sample was made of naive CD4+ T cells sorted from blood. Reading the label with the study, this specimen's cell subset or site is: CD45RA+ positively selected. The source is a young man in good health.

J is TRBJ2-7 and V is TRBV19; D gene uncertain. This CDR3 contains 16 residues. In germline, CDR1 is LNHDA, CDR2 SQIVND (reference sequence). The V end lost 3 bases, the J end lost 1 base, and 16 bases lay between the germline ends. For the CDR3, the DNA is TGTGCCAGTAGTATCTGGGGAACGCTGACATCCTACGAGCAGTACTTC. Amino acid sequence: CASSIWGTLTSYEQYF.

For this clone: Other DNA sequences of this sample code for an identical CDR3. Written as DNA, the CDR3 is TGCGCCAGCAGCTTTGGGACTAGCGGGAGCACAGATACGCAGTATTTT. Translating gives CASSFGTSGSTDTQYF. V gene TRBV5-1 combines with J gene TRBJ2-3; 12 bases align to TRBD2. The CDR3 runs to 16 residues. Trimming removed 2 bases from V and 0 bases from J; junction bases left unmatched: 1. In germline, CDR1 is SGHRS, CDR2 YFSETQ.

The rearrangement joins TRBV27 to TRBJ2-1; no reliable D call. The V end lost 4 bases, the J end lost 7 bases, and 5 bases lay between the germline ends. This CDR3 contains 11 residues. Germline assignment: CDR1 MNHEY and CDR2 SMNVEV (reference sequence). The CDR3 spells CASSSFNEQFF. The CDR3 DNA is TGTGCCAGCAGTTCGTTTAATGAGCAGTTCTTC.

The J gene is TRBJ2-7, the V gene TRBV9; no reliable D call. Trimming cost V 0 bases and J 0 bases, with 7 bases left between them. CDR1 SGDLS and CDR2 YYNGEE come from the germline V gene. The CDR3 is made up of 14 amino acids. CDR3 sequence (DNA): TGTGCCAGCAGCGTAGCTACCTACTCCTACGAGCAGTACTTC. This translates into CASSVATYSYEQYF.

The chain links TRBV29-1 to TRBJ2-7; D could derive from TRBD1 or TRBD2 (5 bases each). V was cut by 5 bases and J by 2 bases, with 13 bases left in between. CDR1 is SQVTM, CDR2 ANQGSEA, per germline. The CDR3 length is 13 residues. The DNA for the CDR3 is TGCAGCGTTAAGGGGAGCGGACCCTACGAGCAGTACTTC. This sequence encodes CSVKGSGPYEQYF.

The V gene is TRBV18, the J gene TRBJ2-1; D is perhaps TRBD2 (7 bases). CDR3 length equals 13 residues. Trimming cost V 3 bases and J 9 bases, with 12 bases left between them. CDR1 is KGHSH and CDR2 is LQKENI in the germline V gene. As DNA, the CDR3 is TGTGCCAGCTCACCCGAGGGGGGGAGTGAGCAGTTCTTC. Translation gives CASSPEGGSEQFF. Full variable domain (missing parts from reference TRBV18 and TRBJ2-1): NAGVMQNPRHLVRRRGQEARLRCSPMKGHSHVYWYRQLPEEGLKFMVYLQKENIIDESGMPKERFSAEFPKEGPSILRIQQVVRGDSAAYFCASSPEGGSEQFFGPGTRLTVL.

The V and J genes are TRBV29-1 and TRBJ2-3; D is undetermined. V lost 4 bases and J 2 bases, leaving 16 bases between the germline ends. This CDR3 contains 15 residues. Germline CDR1 SQVTM, CDR2 ANQGSEA. CDR3 nucleotides: TGCAGCGTTGTATCTGCCCGCCAGTTCACAGATACGCAGTATTTT. It yields the protein CSVVSARQFTDTQYF.

In this sample, this clone turned up once. The chain is built from TRBV27 and TRBJ2-1, with D tentatively TRBD2 (6 bases). The CDR3 is 15 residues long. The V end lost 0 bases, the J end lost 6 bases, and 12 bases lay between the germline ends. Germline lookup yields CDR1 MNHEY and CDR2 SMNVEV (reference sequence). The CDR3 loop is CASSLSRDFLNEQFF. The CDR3 DNA is TGTGCCAGCAGTTTATCCCGGGACTTCCTCAATGAGCAGTTCTTC.

This clone was found once. The rearrangement uses TRBV4-1 and TRBJ2-7, with TRBD1 matching over 9 bases. The junction had 7 bases not matched to a gene; V was cut back by 4 bases and J by 3 bases. The CDR3 consists of 15 residues. Germline loops: CDR1 MGHRA, CDR2 YSYEKL. CDR3 coding DNA: TGCGCCAGCAGCCTTAGGACAGGGGACTTCTACGAGCAGTACTTC. It specifies CASSLRTGDFYEQYF.

J is TRBJ2-7 and V is TRBV7-9; the D call may be TRBD1 or TRBD2 (5 bases each). CDR3 length equals 14 residues. Per germline, CDR1 SEHNR and CDR2 FQNEAQ (reference sequence). Trimming shortened V by 2 bases and J by 7 bases, and 15 bases separated the two germline ends. The CDR3 loop is CASSLSYNEGEQYF. The CDR3 DNA reads TGTGCCAGCAGCTTAAGTTATAACGAGGGGGAGCAGTACTTC.

The chain carries TRBV9 and TRBJ1-1, with D perhaps matching TRBD1 (5 bases). The CDR3 covers 14 residues. V was clipped by 0 bases and J by 3 bases, with 9 bases between them. The germline V gene encodes CDR1 SGDLS and CDR2 YYNGEE. The CDR3 reads CASSVVDTYTEAFF. The CDR3 bases are TGTGCCAGCAGCGTAGTGGACACTTACACTGAAGCTTTCTTT.

The V and J genes are TRBV28 and TRBJ2-1; no reliable D call. The V end was cut by 2 bases, the J end by 5 bases, with 13 bases between. Germline lookup yields CDR1 MDHEN and CDR2 SYDVKM. The length of the CDR3 is 15 residues. The CDR3 loop is CASSLLGGTHNEQFF. Here the CDR3 DNA reads TGTGCCAGCAGTTTACTGGGCGGTACTCACAATGAGCAGTTCTTC.

The rearrangement links TRBV7-3 to TRBJ2-3; a possible D gene is TRBD2 (5 bases). The germline V and J ends were trimmed by 4 bases and 1 base, with 6 bases remaining between them. This CDR3 has 13 amino acids. The V gene's germline CDR1 is SGHTA and CDR2 FQGTGA. The chain's CDR3 is CASSSLGTDTQYF. The CDR3 nucleotides are TGTGCCAGCAGCTCACTAGGCACAGATACGCAGTATTTT.

The chain recombines TRBV18 with TRBJ2-1, with TRBD1 matching 9 bases. CDR1 is KGHSH, CDR2 LQKENI, per germline. This CDR3 has 18 amino acids. J gave up 0 bases and V 2 bases, and 8 bases lay outside the gene matches. In DNA form, the CDR3 reads TGTGCCAGCTCACCAATGAAACAGGGGGCTTTCTCCTACAATGAGCAGTTCTTC. It is translated as CASSPMKQGAFSYNEQFF.

The J gene is TRBJ1-1, the V gene TRBV5-5; D gene uncertain. V was trimmed by 5 bases and J by 0 bases, leaving 8 bases between them. The CDR3 sequence is 13 residues long. Looked up from germline, CDR1 is SGHKS and CDR2 is YYEKEE (reference sequence). CDR3 sequence: CASSSDLNTEAFF. CDR3 DNA: TGTGCCAGCAGTTCCGACCTGAACACTGAAGCTTTCTTT.

This rearrangement joins TRBV7-2 to TRBJ2-1; TRBD2 matches 8 bases. Germline V lookup: CDR1 SGHTA, CDR2 FQGNSA. The CDR3 has 15 residues. V shed 5 bases, J shed 7 bases, and the junction held 10 bases outside the gene matches. The CDR3 loop reads CASSTHRAGVNEQFF. CDR3 in DNA: TGTGCCAGCAGCACTCACCGAGCGGGAGTGAATGAGCAGTTCTTC.

The chain links TRBV28 to TRBJ2-7, with D perhaps TRBD2 (6 bases). Germline-derived CDR1 and CDR2 are MDHEN and SYDVKM. V gave up 5 bases and J gave up 3 bases, with 17 bases separating them. The CDR3 covers 15 residues. This CDR3 is CASSTGGSGHYEQYF. CDR3 bases: TGTGCCAGCAGTACTGGGGGTAGCGGCCACTACGAGCAGTACTTC.

The CDR3 region has the DNA TGTGCCAGCAGTGAAGCCAGGGGAGCAGATACGCAGTATTTT. Amino acids: CASSEARGADTQYF. The chain recombines TRBV2 with TRBJ2-3; D might be TRBD1 (6 bases). Trimming took off 0 bases at V and 4 bases at J, with 8 bases between the two ends. Germline CDR1 reads SNHLY; CDR2 reads FYNNEI. CDR3 size: 14 residues. The whole variable domain, filled in from reference TRBV2 and TRBJ2-3, reads EPEVTQTPSHQVTQMGQEVILRCVPISNHLYFYWYRQILGQKVEFLVSFYNNEISEKSEIFDDQFSVERPDGSNFTLKIRSTKLEDSAMYFCASSEARGADTQYFGPGTRLTVL.

The rearrangement uses TRBV10-2 and TRBJ1-2; D not certain. Trimming cost V 3 bases and J 4 bases, with 9 bases left between them. This CDR3 has 13 amino acids. Germline assignment: CDR1 WSHSY and CDR2 SAAADI. CDR3 nucleotide sequence: TGCGCCAGCAGTGATGTAGCGGGCTATGGCTACACCTTC. It encodes CASSDVAGYGYTF.

The chain uses TRBV6-1 and TRBJ1-2, with D unclear. CDR3 length: 14 residues. V was clipped by 2 bases and J by 2 bases, with 9 bases between them. Germline V CDR1 and CDR2: MNHNS, SASEGT. CDR3 sequence (DNA): TGTGCCAGCAGTGAAAACACAAGGAACTATGGCTACACCTTC. It specifies CASSENTRNYGYTF.

This chain joins TRBV21-1 and TRBJ2-5; TRBD1 is taken as the D call from the table, unchecked against the DNA. TRBV21-1 is a documented pseudogene. This CDR3 region has 17 residues. This chain's CDR3 is CAVSNRGRIISRETQYF. CDR3 in DNA: TGTGCCGTCTCCAACAGGGGGCGCATTATTTCTAGAGAGACCCAGTACTTC.

This rearrangement joins TRBV30 to TRBJ2-3, with D perhaps given as TRBD1 or TRBD2 (5 bases each). V lost 4 bases and J lost 8, with 22 bases in between. The V gene's germline CDR1 is GTSNPN and CDR2 SVGIG (reference sequence). This CDR3 has 15 residues. The CDR3 DNA reads as TGTGCCTGGAAGAGTGCGGAGCGAGTGAGGGGTACGCAGTATTTT. Protein product: CAWKSAERVRGTQYF.

V usage is TRBV6-4 and J usage is TRBJ2-1, with D possibly being TRBD1 or TRBD2 (5 bases each). The CDR3 contains 12 residues. The V and J ends lost 4 bases and 9 bases respectively, with 10 bases between them. Germline CDR1 is MRHNA and CDR2 is SNTAGT. For the CDR3, the DNA is TGTGCCAGCAGTGGAGGGGTAGGTGAGCAGTTCTTC. Translating gives CASSGGVGEQFF.

The chain carries TRBV11-2 and TRBJ2-1; 7 bases match TRBD2. The CDR3 runs to 15 residues. Looked up from germline, CDR1 is SGHAT and CDR2 is FQNNGV. V lost 3 bases, J lost 2 bases, and 4 bases stayed unmatched. The CDR3 nucleotides are TGTGCCAGCAGCTTCCTAGCGGAAGCCTACAATGAGCAGTTCTTC. This translates into CASSFLAEAYNEQFF.

The V and J genes are TRBV10-3 and TRBJ2-7; a possible D gene is TRBD2 (5 bases). The CDR3 runs to 13 residues. CDR1 is ENHRY, CDR2 SYGVKD, per germline. V shed 8 bases and J shed 0 bases, with 11 bases lying between them. CDR3 amino acids: CAIQHGSSYEQYF. In nucleotides, the CDR3 is TGTGCCATCCAACATGGGAGCTCCTACGAGCAGTACTTC.

This clone showed up just once. The J gene is TRBJ2-7, the V gene TRBV6-1; 7 bases are shared with TRBD1. Germline trimming cut 6 bases from V and 1 base from J; bases unmatched to any gene: 6. The CDR3 consists of 14 residues. Germline CDR1 is MNHNS and CDR2 is SASEGT. CDR3 amino acids: CASRDDRASYEQYF. CDR3 sequence (DNA): TGTGCCAGCAGGGATGACAGGGCGTCCTACGAGCAGTACTTC.